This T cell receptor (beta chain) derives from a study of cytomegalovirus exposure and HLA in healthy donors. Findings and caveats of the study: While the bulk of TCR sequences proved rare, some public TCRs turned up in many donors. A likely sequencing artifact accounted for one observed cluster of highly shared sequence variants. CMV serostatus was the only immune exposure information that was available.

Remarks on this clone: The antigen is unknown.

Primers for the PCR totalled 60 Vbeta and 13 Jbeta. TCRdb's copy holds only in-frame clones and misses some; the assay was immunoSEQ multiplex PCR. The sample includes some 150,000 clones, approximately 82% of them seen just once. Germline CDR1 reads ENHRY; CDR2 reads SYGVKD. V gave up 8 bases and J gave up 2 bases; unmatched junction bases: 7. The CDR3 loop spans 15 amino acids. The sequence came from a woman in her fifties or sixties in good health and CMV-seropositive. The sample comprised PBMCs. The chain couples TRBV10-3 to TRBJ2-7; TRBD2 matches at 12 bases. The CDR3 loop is CAISRTSGDAYEQYF. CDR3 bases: TGTGCCATCTCAAGGACTAGCGGGGACGCCTACGAGCAGTACTTC.